The T cell receptor (beta chain) under discussion was sequenced for a study of CXCR3-negative and CXCR3-positive naive CD8 T cells. The overall study: Approximately 140 million TRB reads were obtained in total, which works out to about 1.5 +/- 0.3 million per library.

5' RACE that incorporated UMI labels was used to prepare the TRB cDNA libraries. TCRdb reprocessed the 5' RACE reads and stores each CDR3 protein as one record, lacking DNA. The data include under 70,000 distinct CDR3 sequences; the top ten clones carry over 4%. The CDR3 totals 13 residues. Per germline, CDR1 DFQATT and CDR2 SNEGSKA (reference sequence). Comments on this clonotype: Its antigen remains unidentified.

Study results and caveats: For CXCR3-positive naive cells, TRB CDR3s were more hydrophobic than those of CXCR3-negative naive cells.

The receptor comes from a human donor in good health. Some clones in this sample may be carry-over from other donors' samples. The sequencing sample was made of naive CXCR3+ CD8+ T cells from blood. Noted subset: CD45RO-CCR7+CD27+CD95- naive CD8+ T cells expressing CXCR3 (TNR3+). The rearrangement uses TRBV20-1 and TRBJ2-7; TCRdb designates TRBD2, a call that cannot be tested without DNA. The CDR3 is CSARRDYSYEQYF.